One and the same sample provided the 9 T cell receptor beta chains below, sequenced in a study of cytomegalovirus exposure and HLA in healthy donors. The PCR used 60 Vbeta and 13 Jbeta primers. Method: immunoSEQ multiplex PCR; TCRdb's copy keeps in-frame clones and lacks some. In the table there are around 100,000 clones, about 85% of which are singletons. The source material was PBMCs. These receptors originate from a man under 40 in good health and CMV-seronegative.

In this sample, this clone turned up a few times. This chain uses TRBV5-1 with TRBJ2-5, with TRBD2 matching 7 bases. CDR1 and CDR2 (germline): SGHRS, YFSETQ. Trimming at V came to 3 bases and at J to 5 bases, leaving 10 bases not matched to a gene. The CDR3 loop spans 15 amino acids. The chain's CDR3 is CASSSWTSGGETQYF. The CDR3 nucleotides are TGCGCCAGCAGCTCCTGGACTAGTGGGGGGGAGACCCAGTACTTC.

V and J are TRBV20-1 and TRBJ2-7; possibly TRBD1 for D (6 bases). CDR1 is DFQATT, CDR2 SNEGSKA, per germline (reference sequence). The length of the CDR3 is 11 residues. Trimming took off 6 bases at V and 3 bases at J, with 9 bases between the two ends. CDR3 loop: CSADSSYEQYF. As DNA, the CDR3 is TGCAGTGCGGACAGCAGCTACGAGCAGTACTTC.

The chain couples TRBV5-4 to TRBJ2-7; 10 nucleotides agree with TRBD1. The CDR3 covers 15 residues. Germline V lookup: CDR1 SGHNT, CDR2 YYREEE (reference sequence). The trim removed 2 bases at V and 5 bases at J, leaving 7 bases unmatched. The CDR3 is CASSFRQGATNEQYF. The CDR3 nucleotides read TGTGCCAGCAGCTTTCGACAGGGGGCGACGAACGAGCAGTACTTC.

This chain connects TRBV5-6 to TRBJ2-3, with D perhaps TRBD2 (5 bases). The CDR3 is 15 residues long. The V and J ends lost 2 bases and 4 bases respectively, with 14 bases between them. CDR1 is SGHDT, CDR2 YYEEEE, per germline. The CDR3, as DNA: TGTGCCAGCAGCTTCTTTTTCTCGAGGGCAGATACGCAGTATTTT. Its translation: CASSFFFSRADTQYF. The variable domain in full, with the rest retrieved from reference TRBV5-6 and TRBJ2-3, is DAGVTQSPTHLIKTRGQQVTLRCSPKSGHDTVSWYQQALGQGPQFIFQYYEEEERQRGNFPDRFSGHQFPNYSSELNVNALLLGDSALYLCASSFFFSRADTQYFGPGTRLTVL.

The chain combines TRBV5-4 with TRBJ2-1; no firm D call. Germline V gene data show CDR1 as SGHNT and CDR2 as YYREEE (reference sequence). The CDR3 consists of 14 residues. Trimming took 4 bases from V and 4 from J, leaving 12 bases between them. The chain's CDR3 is CASSPNPEYNEQFF. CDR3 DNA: TGTGCCAGCAGCCCGAACCCCGAGTACAATGAGCAGTTCTTC. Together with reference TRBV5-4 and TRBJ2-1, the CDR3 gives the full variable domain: ETGVTQSPTHLIKTRGQQVTLRCSSQSGHNTVSWYQQALGQGPQFIFQYYREEENGRGNFPPRFSGLQFPNYSSELNVNALELDDSALYLCASSPNPEYNEQFFGPGTRLTVL.

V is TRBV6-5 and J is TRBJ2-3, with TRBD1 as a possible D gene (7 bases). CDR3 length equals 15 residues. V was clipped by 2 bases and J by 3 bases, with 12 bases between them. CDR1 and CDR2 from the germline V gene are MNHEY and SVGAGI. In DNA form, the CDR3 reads TGTGCCAGCAGTTACGGGCAGGGGGGAACAGATACGCAGTATTTT. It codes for CASSYGQGGTDTQYF.

Here the CDR3 reads CSGAEPSTDTQYF. CDR3 bases: TGCAGCGGGGCTGAGCCTAGCACAGATACGCAGTATTTT. The V call is TRBV29-1, the J call TRBJ2-3, with D hard to call. CDR1 and CDR2 (germline): SQVTM, ANQGSEA. The CDR3 sequence is 13 residues long. Trimming removed 7 bases from V and 0 bases from J, with 11 bases in between.

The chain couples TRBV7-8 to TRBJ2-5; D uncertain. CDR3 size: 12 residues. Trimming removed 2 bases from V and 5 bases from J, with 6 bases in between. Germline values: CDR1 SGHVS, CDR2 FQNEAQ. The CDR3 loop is CASSLYRETQYF. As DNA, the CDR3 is TGTGCCAGCAGCTTATATCGGGAGACCCAGTACTTC.

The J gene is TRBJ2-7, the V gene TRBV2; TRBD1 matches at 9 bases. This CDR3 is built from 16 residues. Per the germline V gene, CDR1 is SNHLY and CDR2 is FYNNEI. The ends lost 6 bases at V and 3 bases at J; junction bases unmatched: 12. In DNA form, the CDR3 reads TGTGCCAGCAGAGGGGCGGGACAGGGAAACTACTACGAGCAGTACTTC. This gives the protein CASRGAGQGNYYEQYF.